This T cell receptor (beta chain) was captured in a study of shared clonotypes between healthy human individuals. Study-level results: Researchers sampled blood only, noting tissue repertoires likely differ. Represented genetic and exposure-history diversity was restricted by having few donors.

V gave up 6 bases and J gave up 3 bases, with 14 bases separating them. From germline, CDR1 is MDHEN and CDR2 SYDVKM. The CDR3 is 15 amino acids. As concerns this clone: Its matching antigen is unknown.

Replicate PCRs for sorted subsets used approximately 220 ng DNA; this equaled around 29,000 T cell genomes. This table comes from immunoSEQ multiplex PCR, and its TCRdb copy is limited to in-frame clones, with some not included. The data contain 2 million to 2.5 million clones, over 85% of them singletons. Investigators divided CD4+ cells into CD45RA+ naive and CD45RA-negative memory subsets. The V and J genes are TRBV28 and TRBJ1-4; TRBD1 might be the D (6 bases). Sequencing was performed on naive CD4+ T cells from PBMCs. Subset meaning: CD45RA+ positively selected. The clonotype was recovered from a man in his late teens or twenties in good health. Some clones in this sample may be carry-over from other donors' samples. CDR3 sequence: CASRMGGGPNEKLFF. Here the CDR3 DNA reads TGTGCCAGCAGGATGGGTGGGGGGCCTAATGAAAAACTGTTTTTT.